Below, 9 T cell receptor beta chains from the same sample are listed, as sequenced in a study of blood T cell repertoires in COVID-19. TCRdb's copy holds only in-frame clones and misses some; the assay was immunoSEQ multiplex PCR. The table has 250,000 to 300,000 clones, roughly 80% seen once. Sequenced: PBMCs or T cells enriched from blood (not recorded which). The receptor source for this set is a man in his forties who had been exposed to COVID-19.

V gene TRBV27 combines with J gene TRBJ1-2; 11 nucleotides align to TRBD1. Germline CDR1 is MNHEY and CDR2 is SMNVEV (reference sequence). This CDR3 region has 16 residues. After removal of 5 bases from V and 4 bases from J, the junction contained 9 bases not matched to a gene. The CDR3 spells CASSPDRGQGAYGYTF. DNA of the CDR3: TGTGCCAGCAGTCCCGACCGCGGACAGGGGGCCTATGGCTACACCTTC.

The chain is built from TRBV6-5 and TRBJ1-5, with TRBD1 as a possible D gene (6 bases). This CDR3 comprises 13 residues. V was shortened by 6 bases and J by 4 bases, with 10 bases between the two germline ends. Germline CDR1 reads MNHEY; CDR2 reads SVGAGI. The CDR3 DNA reads TGTGCCAGCAGACCCGACAGGAATCAGCCCCAGCATTTT. Its protein is CASRPDRNQPQHF.

The chain links TRBV11-2 to TRBJ2-1, with D maybe TRBD2 (6 bases). Germline CDR1 SGHAT, CDR2 FQNNGV. V was shortened by 2 bases and J by 4 bases, with 15 bases between the two germline ends. This CDR3 is built from 16 residues. The CDR3 bases are TGTGCCAGCAGCTTAACCCTAGCGACCTTATACAATGAGCAGTTCTTC. Translated: CASSLTLATLYNEQFF. The variable domain in full, completed from reference TRBV11-2 and TRBJ2-1, reads EAGVAQSPRYKIIEKRQSVAFWCNPISGHATLYWYQQILGQGPKLLIQFQNNGVVDDSQLPKDRFSAERLKGVDSTLKIQPAKLEDSAVYLCASSLTLATLYNEQFFGPGTRLTVL.

The rearrangement joins TRBV3-1 (or the pseudogene TRBV3-2) to TRBJ2-7, with TRBD2 matching 8 bases. This CDR3 spans 17 amino acids. Germline loops: CDR1 LGHDT, CDR2 YNNKEL (reference sequence). The junction had 8 bases not matched to a gene; V was cut back by 1 base and J by 0 bases. The CDR3 DNA follows: TGTGCCAGCAGCCAAGCGGGGGGGGCCTGGCCCTCCTACGAGCAGTACTTC. It codes for CASSQAGGAWPSYEQYF.

This chain joins TRBV19 and TRBJ2-3; 8 bases line up with TRBD2. The V gene's germline CDR1 is LNHDA and CDR2 SQIVND (reference sequence). With 3 bases clipped from V and 11 bases from J, the junction kept 7 bases outside the gene matches. CDR3 length equals 13 residues. CDR3 sequence: CASSMQRESGQYF. CDR3 coding DNA: TGTGCCAGTAGTATGCAGCGGGAGTCAGGGCAGTATTTT.

Turning to this clone: An end of the junction does not agree with germline; a read error may underlie this. The gene calls are TRBV12-5 and TRBJ1-2; weak D call: TRBD1 (5 bases). The CDR3 length is 11 residues. The germline V gene has CDR1 LGHNT and CDR2 FRNRAP. CDR3 protein: CASGLAGPLDF. The CDR3, as DNA: TGTGCTAGTGGTTTGGCAGGGCCTCTGGACTTC.

The rearrangement joins TRBV5-1 to TRBJ2-5, with D possibly TRBD1 on 7 matching bases. The V end was cut by 0 bases, the J end by 4 bases, with 16 bases between. CDR3 length: 16 amino acids. Per germline, CDR1 SGHRS and CDR2 YFSETQ. CDR3 coding DNA: TGCGCCAGCAGCTTGGCCCCCGCAGGGGGGAGAGAGACCCAGTACTTC. Its translation is CASSLAPAGGRETQYF. The whole variable domain, remainder taken from reference TRBV5-1 and TRBJ2-5, is KAGVTQTPRYLIKTRGQQVTLSCSPISGHRSVSWYQQTPGQGLQFLFEYFSETQRNKGNFPGRFSGRQFSNSRSEMNVSTLELGDSALYLCASSLAPAGGRETQYFGPGTRLLVL.

The gene calls are TRBV30 and TRBJ2-7, with 7 bases identical to TRBD2. Germline assignment: CDR1 GTSNPN and CDR2 SVGIG (reference sequence). This CDR3 has 14 amino acids. Unmatched junction bases numbered 6, after V lost 4 bases and J lost 0 bases. CDR3 coding DNA: TGTGCCTGGACGAGGGGCGGGAGCTCCTACGAGCAGTACTTC. This gives the protein CAWTRGGSSYEQYF.

The rearrangement joins TRBV5-4 to TRBJ2-5; 7 bases map to TRBD2. CDR3 length equals 14 residues. CDR1 and CDR2 (germline): SGHNT, YYREEE (reference sequence). J was trimmed by 1 base and V by 2 bases; bases with no gene match: 2. CDR3 in DNA: TGTGCCAGCAGCTTTAGCGGGCTCCAAGAGACCCAGTACTTC. It specifies CASSFSGLQETQYF.